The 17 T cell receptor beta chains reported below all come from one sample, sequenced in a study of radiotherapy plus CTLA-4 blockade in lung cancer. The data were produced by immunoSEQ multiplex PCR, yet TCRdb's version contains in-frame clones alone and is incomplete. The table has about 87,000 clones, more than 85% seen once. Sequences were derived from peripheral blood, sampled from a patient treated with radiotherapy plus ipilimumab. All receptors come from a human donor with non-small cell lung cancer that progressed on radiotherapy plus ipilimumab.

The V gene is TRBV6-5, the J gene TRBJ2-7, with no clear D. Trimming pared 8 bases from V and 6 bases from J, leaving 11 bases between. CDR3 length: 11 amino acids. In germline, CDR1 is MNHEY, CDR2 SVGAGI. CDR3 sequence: CASRDGGEQYF. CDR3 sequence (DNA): TGTGCCAGCCGCGACGGTGGCGAGCAGTACTTC.

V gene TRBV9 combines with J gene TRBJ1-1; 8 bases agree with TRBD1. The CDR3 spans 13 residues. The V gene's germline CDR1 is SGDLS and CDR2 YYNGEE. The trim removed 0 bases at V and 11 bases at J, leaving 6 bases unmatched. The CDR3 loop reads CASSVGTGTEAFF. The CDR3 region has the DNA TGTGCCAGCAGCGTAGGGACAGGGACGGAGGCTTTCTTT.

The CDR3 loop reads CASSLRGNTEAFF. The CDR3 DNA sequence: TGTGCCAGCAGCCTGCGGGGTAACACTGAAGCTTTCTTT. The chain is built from TRBV27 and TRBJ1-1; D uncertain. V lost 6 bases and J lost 2, with 10 bases in between. This CDR3 contains 13 residues. Germline lookup yields CDR1 MNHEY and CDR2 SMNVEV (reference sequence).

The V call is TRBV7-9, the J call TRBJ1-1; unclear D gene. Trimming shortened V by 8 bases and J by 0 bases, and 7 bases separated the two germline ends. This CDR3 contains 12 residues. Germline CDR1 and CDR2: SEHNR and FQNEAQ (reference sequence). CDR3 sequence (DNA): TGTGCCAGCCAACGGATGAACACTGAAGCTTTCTTT. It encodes CASQRMNTEAFF.

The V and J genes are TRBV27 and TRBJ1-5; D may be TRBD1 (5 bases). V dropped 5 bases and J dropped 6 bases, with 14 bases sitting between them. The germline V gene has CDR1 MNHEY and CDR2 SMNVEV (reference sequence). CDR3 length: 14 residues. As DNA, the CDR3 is TGTGCCAGCAGTCCCCGGCCAAGGGGTCAGCCCCAGCATTTT. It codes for CASSPRPRGQPQHF.

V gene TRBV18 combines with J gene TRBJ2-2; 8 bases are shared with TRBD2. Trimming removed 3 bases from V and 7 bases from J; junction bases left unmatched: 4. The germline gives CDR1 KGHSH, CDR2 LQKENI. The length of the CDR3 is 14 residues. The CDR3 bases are TGTGCCAGCTCACCCGAGACTAGCGTCGGGGAGCTGTTTTTT. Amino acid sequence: CASSPETSVGELFF.

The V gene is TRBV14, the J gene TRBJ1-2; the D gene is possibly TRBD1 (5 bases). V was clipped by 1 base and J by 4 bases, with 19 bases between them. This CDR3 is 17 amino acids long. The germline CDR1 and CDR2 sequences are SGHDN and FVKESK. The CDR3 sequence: CASSQGRGITSGYGYTF. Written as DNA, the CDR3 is TGTGCCAGCAGCCAAGGGCGGGGGATCACGTCGGGCTATGGCTACACCTTC.

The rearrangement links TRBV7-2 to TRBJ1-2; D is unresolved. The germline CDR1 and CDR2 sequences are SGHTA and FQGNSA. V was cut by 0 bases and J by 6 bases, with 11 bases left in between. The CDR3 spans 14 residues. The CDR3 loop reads CASSLAGGLDGYTF. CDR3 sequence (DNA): TGTGCCAGCAGCTTAGCGGGCGGCCTAGATGGCTACACCTTC. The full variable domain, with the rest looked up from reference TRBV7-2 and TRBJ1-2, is GAGVSQSPSNKVTEKGKDVELRCDPISGHTALYWYRQSLGQGLEFLIYFQGNSAPDKSGLPSDRFSAERTGGSVSTLTIQRTQQEDSAVYLCASSLAGGLDGYTFGSGTRLTVV.

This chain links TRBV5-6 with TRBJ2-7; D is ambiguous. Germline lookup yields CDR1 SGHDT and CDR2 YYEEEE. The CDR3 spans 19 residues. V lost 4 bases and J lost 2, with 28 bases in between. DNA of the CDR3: TGTGCCAGCAGCGCCCCCAAGGGCGCGATTGGGCGAAGTGCCTACGAGCAGTACTTC. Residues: CASSAPKGAIGRSAYEQYF.

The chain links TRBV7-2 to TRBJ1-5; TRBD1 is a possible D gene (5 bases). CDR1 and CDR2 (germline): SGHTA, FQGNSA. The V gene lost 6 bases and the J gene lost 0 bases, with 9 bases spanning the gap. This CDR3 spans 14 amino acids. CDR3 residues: CASSGHNSNQPQHF. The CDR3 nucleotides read TGTGCCAGCAGTGGACACAATAGCAATCAGCCCCAGCATTTT.

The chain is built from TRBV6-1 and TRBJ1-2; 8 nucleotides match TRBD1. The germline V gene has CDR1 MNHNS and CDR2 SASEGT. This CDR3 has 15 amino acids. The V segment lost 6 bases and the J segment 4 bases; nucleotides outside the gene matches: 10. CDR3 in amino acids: CASRDREHQAYGYTF. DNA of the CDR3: TGTGCCAGCAGGGACAGGGAGCATCAGGCCTATGGCTACACCTTC.

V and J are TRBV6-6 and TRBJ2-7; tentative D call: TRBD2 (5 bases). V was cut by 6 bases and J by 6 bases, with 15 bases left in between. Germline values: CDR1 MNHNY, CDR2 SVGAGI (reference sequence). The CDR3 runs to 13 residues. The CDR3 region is CASRLLLGAEQYF. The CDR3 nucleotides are TGTGCCAGCAGACTCCTTTTGGGAGCCGAGCAGTACTTC.

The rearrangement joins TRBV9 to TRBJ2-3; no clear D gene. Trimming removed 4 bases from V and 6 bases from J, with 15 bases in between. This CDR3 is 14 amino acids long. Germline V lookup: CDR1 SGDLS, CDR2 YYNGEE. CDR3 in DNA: TGTGCCAGCAGCCCCCGGAAGGTCCCGGATACGCAGTATTTT. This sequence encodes CASSPRKVPDTQYF. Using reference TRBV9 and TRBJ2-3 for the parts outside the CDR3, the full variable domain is DSGVTQTPKHLITATGQRVTLRCSPRSGDLSVYWYQQSLDQGLQFLIQYYNGEERAKGNILERFSAQQFPDLHSELNLSSLELGDSALYFCASSPRKVPDTQYFGPGTRLTVL.

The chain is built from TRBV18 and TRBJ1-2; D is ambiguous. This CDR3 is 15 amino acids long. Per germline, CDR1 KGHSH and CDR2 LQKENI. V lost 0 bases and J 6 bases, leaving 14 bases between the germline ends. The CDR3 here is CASSPPSQAGDGYTF. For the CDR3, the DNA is TGTGCCAGCTCACCACCTTCGCAGGCTGGTGATGGCTACACCTTC. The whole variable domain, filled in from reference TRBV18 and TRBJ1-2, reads NAGVMQNPRHLVRRRGQEARLRCSPMKGHSHVYWYRQLPEEGLKFMVYLQKENIIDESGMPKERFSAEFPKEGPSILRIQQVVRGDSAAYFCASSPPSQAGDGYTFGSGTRLTVV.

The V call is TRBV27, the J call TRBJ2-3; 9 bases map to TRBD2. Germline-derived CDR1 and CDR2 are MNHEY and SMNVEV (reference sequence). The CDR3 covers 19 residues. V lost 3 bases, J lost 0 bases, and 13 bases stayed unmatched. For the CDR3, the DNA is TGTGCCAGCAGTTTGTCCCTCCCAGCCGGGACTAGCAGCACAGATACGCAGTATTTT. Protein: CASSLSLPAGTSSTDTQYF.

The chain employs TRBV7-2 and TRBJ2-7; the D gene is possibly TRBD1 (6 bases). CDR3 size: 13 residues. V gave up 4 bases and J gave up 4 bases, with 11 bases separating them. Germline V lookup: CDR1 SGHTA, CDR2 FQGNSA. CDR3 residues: CASSSGQRYEQYF. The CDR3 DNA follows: TGTGCCAGCAGCTCCGGACAGCGGTACGAGCAGTACTTC.

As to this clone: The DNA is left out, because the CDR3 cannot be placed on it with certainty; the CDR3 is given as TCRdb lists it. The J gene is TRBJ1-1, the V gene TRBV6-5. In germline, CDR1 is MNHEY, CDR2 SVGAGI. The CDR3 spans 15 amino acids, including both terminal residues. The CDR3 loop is CASSSSAQLNTEAFF.